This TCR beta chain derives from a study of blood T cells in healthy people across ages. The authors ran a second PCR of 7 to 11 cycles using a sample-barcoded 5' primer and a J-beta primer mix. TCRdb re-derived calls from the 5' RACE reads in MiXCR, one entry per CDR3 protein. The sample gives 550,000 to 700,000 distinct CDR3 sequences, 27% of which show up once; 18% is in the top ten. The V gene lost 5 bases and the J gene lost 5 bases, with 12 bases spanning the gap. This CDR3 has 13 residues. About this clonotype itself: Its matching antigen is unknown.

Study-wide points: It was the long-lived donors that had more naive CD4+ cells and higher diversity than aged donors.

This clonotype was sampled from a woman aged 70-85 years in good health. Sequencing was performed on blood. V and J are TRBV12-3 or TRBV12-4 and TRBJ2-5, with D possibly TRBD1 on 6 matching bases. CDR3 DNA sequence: TGTGCCAGCAGTCTGGACAGCCCGGAGACCCAGTACTTC. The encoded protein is CASSLDSPETQYF.